This TCR beta chain is drawn from a study of regulatory T cells in long-lasting Graves disease. Investigators prepared the TCR beta libraries by applying iRepertoire HTBI primers and Arm-PCR of CDR3 regions. One entry per CDR3 protein results from TCRdb running MiXCR on the multiplex PCR reads. The sample records 400,000 to 550,000 distinct CDR3 sequences, roughly 15% being singletons. V dropped 1 base and J dropped 4; count of bases not matched to a gene: 10. There are 18 residues in the CDR3. The germline CDR1 and CDR2 sequences are SGHNT and YYREEE (reference sequence). Sample time point: newly diagnosed GD, antithyroid drugs for less than 3 months. There was RNA extracted from PBMCs, and the TCR library was made from it. This clonotype was seen only a few times. This same sample was also part of a study on T cells in Graves' hyperthyroidism and ophthalmopathy.

The V gene is TRBV5-4, the J gene TRBJ2-1, with 11 bases matching TRBD2. The sequence came from a woman aged 18-29 years with Graves disease. Material: peripheral blood mononuclear cells (PBMCs), obtained at new diagnosis, from a patient treated with antithyroid drugs. The CDR3 bases are TGTGCCAGCAGCTTGAAGTTACTAGCGGGAGCCGGATACAATGAGCAGTTCTTC. It yields the protein CASSLKLLAGAGYNEQFF.